These 26 T cell receptor beta chains were all obtained from the same sample, sequenced in a study of blood T cell repertoires in COVID-19. The table came from immunoSEQ multiplex PCR; TCRdb's copy has only in-frame clones and leaves some out. The data hold 300,000 or so clones, with roughly 87% observed a single time. The sequencing input was PBMCs or T cells enriched from blood (not recorded which). The receptors come from a young woman who had recovered from COVID-19.

About this clone: This CDR3 is also generated by other DNA sequences in the sample. V is TRBV6-5 and J is TRBJ2-7; tentative D call: TRBD1 (6 bases). The germline CDR1 and CDR2 sequences are MNHEY and SVGAGI. The CDR3 runs to 13 residues. The V end was cut by 4 bases, the J end by 3 bases, with 10 bases between. The CDR3 region has the DNA TGTGCCAGCAGTTTAACAGGGTTCTACGAGCAGTACTTC. This encodes CASSLTGFYEQYF.

This clone appeared a few times. In the same sample, other DNA sequences code for this CDR3. The gene calls are TRBV27 and TRBJ2-7; 7 bases agree with TRBD2. V was pared by 3 bases and J by 3 bases, with 5 bases of the junction left unmatched. CDR1 and CDR2 from the germline V gene are MNHEY and SMNVEV (reference sequence). The CDR3 runs 14 residues. This chain's CDR3 is CASSLTSSSYEQYF. The CDR3 DNA reads TGTGCCAGCAGTTTGACTAGCTCCAGCTACGAGCAGTACTTC.

V usage is TRBV3-1 (or the pseudogene TRBV3-2) and J usage is TRBJ1-6, with D unresolved. The CDR3 runs to 14 residues. The V end lost 0 bases, the J end lost 7 bases, and 7 bases lay between the germline ends. CDR1 is LGHDT, CDR2 YNNKEL, per germline (reference sequence). CDR3 sequence (DNA): TGTGCCAGCAGCCAAGATAGTCGGAATTCACCCCTCCACTTT. Its protein product is CASSQDSRNSPLHF.

V usage is TRBV11-2 and J usage is TRBJ2-5; 7 nucleotides line up with TRBD2. With 8 bases clipped from V and 2 bases from J, the junction kept 11 bases outside the gene matches. The germline CDR1 and CDR2 sequences are SGHAT and FQNNGV. The CDR3 is made up of 15 amino acids. The CDR3 DNA reads as TGTGCCAGCGGGAGGGAGACTAGCCCTCAAGAGACCCAGTACTTC. Translated, it gives CASGRETSPQETQYF. Together with reference TRBV11-2 and TRBJ2-5, the CDR3 gives the full variable domain: EAGVAQSPRYKIIEKRQSVAFWCNPISGHATLYWYQQILGQGPKLLIQFQNNGVVDDSQLPKDRFSAERLKGVDSTLKIQPAKLEDSAVYLCASGRETSPQETQYFGPGTRLLVL.

The chain couples TRBV5-1 to TRBJ1-2; the D is unclear. Trimming shortened V by 1 base and J by 8 bases, and 12 bases separated the two germline ends. The CDR3 is 13 amino acids. CDR1 is SGHRS, CDR2 YFSETQ, per germline. The CDR3 DNA is TGCGCCAGCAGCTTGTGGGTAGGTAGCGGCTACACCTTC. Translation: CASSLWVGSGYTF.

This chain links TRBV28 with TRBJ1-1, with D unclear. Trimming left V 10 bases short and J 1 base short, with 4 bases between. CDR3 length equals 10 residues. Germline CDR1 and CDR2: MDHEN and SYDVKM. The CDR3 coding sequence is TGTGCCACTAAGAACACTGAAGCTTTCTTT. As protein: CATKNTEAFF.

The chain is built from TRBV13 and TRBJ2-5, with D possibly TRBD2 on 5 matching bases. Trimming removed 2 bases at V and 9 bases at J, with 16 bases between. Germline CDR1 and CDR2: PRHDT and FYEKMQ (reference sequence). The CDR3 length is 14 residues. This chain's CDR3 is CASSLRGPERSQYF. CDR3 coding DNA: TGTGCCAGCAGCTTACGCGGGCCCGAAAGGTCCCAGTACTTC.

The chain joins TRBV5-1 to TRBJ2-3, with D unclear. The CDR3 has 15 amino acids. CDR1 is SGHRS and CDR2 is YFSETQ in the germline V gene. V was trimmed by 4 bases and J by 0 bases, leaving 12 bases between them. The CDR3 here is CASSAPDSSTDTQYF. Here the CDR3 DNA reads TGCGCCAGCAGCGCCCCTGACTCGAGCACAGATACGCAGTATTTT.

This clone was observed a few times. The sample holds other DNA sequences that translate to the same CDR3. This sequence joins TRBV24-1 and TRBJ2-1; the match to TRBD2 covers 14 bases. The CDR3 extends over 19 amino acids. Germline V lookup: CDR1 KGHDR, CDR2 SFDVKD. V lost 3 bases and J lost 0; bases outside the gene matches: 6. The CDR3 loop reads CATSDPGLAGGSSYNEQFF. The CDR3 coding sequence is TGTGCCACCAGTGATCCTGGACTAGCGGGGGGCAGCTCCTACAATGAGCAGTTCTTC.

The chain is built from TRBV7-2 and TRBJ2-5; 7 bases are a match to TRBD2. The V segment lost 4 bases and the J segment 8 bases; nucleotides outside the gene matches: 7. CDR3 length: 13 amino acids. The germline V gene has CDR1 SGHTA and CDR2 FQGNSA. The CDR3, as DNA: TGTGCCAGCAGCTCCTCGGGGGGAACCACCCAGTACTTC. Translating it yields CASSSSGGTTQYF.

The chain joins TRBV4-1 to TRBJ1-2, with 7 bases that match TRBD1. The V gene end was trimmed by 6 bases and the J gene end by 2 bases; junction bases not matched to a gene: 12. CDR1 is MGHRA, CDR2 YSYEKL, per germline. This CDR3 contains 16 residues. This chain's CDR3 is CASRPVQGDKNYGYTF. CDR3 nucleotide sequence: TGCGCCAGCAGACCCGTCCAGGGGGATAAGAACTATGGCTACACCTTC.

This clone was picked up many times. The chain is built from TRBV10-1 and TRBJ1-2, with D possibly matching TRBD1 (6 bases). There are 14 residues in the CDR3. Germline lookup yields CDR1 WNHNN and CDR2 SYGVQD (reference sequence). Trimming removed 5 bases at V and 8 bases at J, with 18 bases between. CDR3 nucleotide sequence: TGCGCCAGCAGTCCTCTCGGGGGGCGCGGAGGCTACACCTTC. It is translated as CASSPLGGRGGYTF.

This chain links TRBV2 with TRBJ1-6; 10 nucleotides agree with TRBD1. The CDR3 spans 16 residues. Germline CDR1 is SNHLY and CDR2 is FYNNEI. The V and J ends lost 2 bases and 7 bases, in that order; junction bases with no gene match: 5. This CDR3 is CASSERDRGLNSPLHF. The CDR3 nucleotides read TGTGCCAGCAGTGAAAGGGACAGGGGTTTGAATTCACCCCTCCACTTT. The whole variable domain, filled in from reference TRBV2 and TRBJ1-6, reads EPEVTQTPSHQVTQMGQEVILRCVPISNHLYFYWYRQILGQKVEFLVSFYNNEISEKSEIFDDQFSVERPDGSNFTLKIRSTKLEDSAMYFCASSERDRGLNSPLHFGNGTRLTVT.

This rearrangement joins TRBV19 to TRBJ2-3; 8 nucleotides line up with TRBD2. The CDR3 is made up of 15 amino acids. CDR1 LNHDA and CDR2 SQIVND come from the germline V gene (reference sequence). Unmatched junction bases numbered 7, after V lost 6 bases and J lost 2 bases. The CDR3 DNA reads TGTGCCAGTAGAAGCGGGGGCTTTAACACAGATACGCAGTATTTT. Translating gives CASRSGGFNTDTQYF.

The chain uses TRBV5-1 and TRBJ1-2; 8 nucleotides match TRBD1. The CDR3 runs 15 residues. Germline V gives CDR1 SGHRS, CDR2 YFSETQ. The junction had 9 bases not matched to a gene; V was cut back by 4 bases and J by 4 bases. The CDR3 protein is CASSGQGQATYGYTF. The CDR3 bases are TGCGCCAGCAGCGGCCAGGGACAGGCGACCTATGGCTACACCTTC.

The chain employs TRBV24-1 and TRBJ1-2, with TRBD1 identical over 8 bases. The germline gives CDR1 KGHDR, CDR2 SFDVKD. This CDR3 has 13 amino acids. Trimming removed 4 bases from V and 6 bases from J; junction bases left unmatched: 3. CDR3 sequence: CATSDTDRDGYTF. The CDR3 nucleotides read TGTGCCACCAGTGACACGGACAGGGATGGCTACACCTTC.

The chain employs TRBV29-1 and TRBJ1-2; 8 bases fit TRBD1. Germline loops: CDR1 SQVTM, CDR2 ANQGSEA. Germline trimming cut 7 bases from V and 7 bases from J; bases unmatched to any gene: 14. The CDR3 spans 14 residues. The CDR3 loop is CSANPGTGLFGYTF. In nucleotides, the CDR3 is TGCAGCGCCAATCCCGGGACAGGCCTCTTTGGCTACACCTTC.

The chain recombines TRBV7-2 with TRBJ2-2; TRBD1 is a possible D gene (6 bases). This CDR3 comprises 13 residues. Germline loops: CDR1 SGHTA, CDR2 FQGNSA. The V and J ends lost 3 bases and 5 bases respectively, with 7 bases between them. CDR3 residues: CASSFRGTGELFF. The CDR3 region has the DNA TGTGCCAGCAGCTTTAGGGGGACCGGGGAGCTGTTTTTT.

The chain couples TRBV2 to TRBJ1-1, with 7 bases lining up with TRBD1. Germline trimming cut 6 bases from V and 4 bases from J; bases unmatched to any gene: 8. CDR3 length equals 14 residues. Germline V gene data show CDR1 as SNHLY and CDR2 as FYNNEI. CDR3 DNA: TGTGCCAGCAGAACAGGGGTTAGGGGCACTGAAGCTTTCTTT. Translated: CASRTGVRGTEAFF.

The chain recombines TRBV27 with TRBJ2-7; D not resolved. This CDR3 contains 11 residues. Per germline, CDR1 MNHEY and CDR2 SMNVEV (reference sequence). The ends were cut back, 5 bases at V and 4 bases at J, with 6 bases in the middle. CDR3 sequence: CASSTAYEQYF. Here the CDR3 DNA reads TGTGCCAGCAGTACAGCTTACGAGCAGTACTTC.

This sequence joins TRBV9 and TRBJ2-2, with 8 bases lining up with TRBD2. This CDR3 comprises 17 residues. The J segment lost 0 bases and the V segment lost 4 bases, leaving 8 bases of the junction unmatched. CDR1 SGDLS and CDR2 YYNGEE come from the germline V gene. The CDR3 DNA sequence: TGTGCCAGCAGCCCCATCGGGAGGGGGTCGAACACCGGGGAGCTGTTTTTT. As protein: CASSPIGRGSNTGELFF.

The genes are TRBV11-2 and TRBJ1-3; 9 bases agree with TRBD1. The germline V gene has CDR1 SGHAT and CDR2 FQNNGV. This CDR3 is built from 15 residues. The V segment lost 5 bases and the J segment 4 bases; nucleotides outside the gene matches: 6. CDR3 nucleotide sequence: TGTGCCAGCAGCCCACAGGGGGCGTTAGGAAACACCATATATTTT. As protein: CASSPQGALGNTIYF.

Here the CDR3 DNA reads TGTGCCAGCTCCCGGGACAGGGGGTATTCACCCCTCCACTTT. This encodes CASSRDRGYSPLHF. This chain joins TRBV11-2 and TRBJ1-6; 11 bases are a match to TRBD1. The J segment lost 8 bases and the V segment lost 8 bases, leaving 5 bases of the junction unmatched. This CDR3 comprises 14 residues. CDR1 is SGHAT and CDR2 is FQNNGV in the germline V gene.

The J gene is TRBJ2-1, the V gene TRBV27, with TRBD2 identical over 16 bases. The germline V gene encodes CDR1 MNHEY and CDR2 SMNVEV (reference sequence). This CDR3 is 15 amino acids long. V trimming: 8 bases; J trimming: 12 bases; junction bases outside the gene matches: 10. CDR3: CASALGTSGGVGQFF. The CDR3 bases are TGTGCCAGCGCCCTCGGGACTAGCGGGGGGGTGGGGCAGTTCTTC.

This clone was seen only once. The sample carries other DNA sequences with the same CDR3. The rearrangement joins TRBV5-6 to TRBJ2-7; 8 bases map to TRBD1. J gave up 4 bases and V 2 bases, and 5 bases lay outside the gene matches. Germline-derived CDR1 and CDR2 are SGHDT and YYEEEE. The CDR3 spans 14 residues. This CDR3 reads CASSFSGGGYEQYF. CDR3 nucleotides: TGTGCCAGCAGCTTTTCAGGGGGCGGATACGAGCAGTACTTC.

J is TRBJ1-2 and V is TRBV7-8, with no clear D. CDR1 and CDR2 from the germline V gene are SGHVS and FQNEAQ. This CDR3 comprises 14 residues. V lost 0 bases and J lost 0, with 5 bases in between. The CDR3 reads CASSLAGSNYGYTF. The CDR3 coding sequence is TGTGCCAGCAGCTTAGCCGGGTCTAACTATGGCTACACCTTC.